This T cell receptor (beta chain) was documented in a study of blood T cell repertoires in COVID-19. Across the whole study: Sources were T cells, B-cell-depleted T cells, or PBMCs; the material itself was cDNA or gDNA.

The participants were between roughly 18 and 100 years old and came from some 25 US areas. CDR3 length: 13 amino acids. V was pared by 4 bases and J by 11 bases, with 7 bases of the junction left unmatched. Germline V gene data show CDR1 as MNHEY and CDR2 as SMNVEV (reference sequence). Generated by immunoSEQ multiplex PCR, the TCRdb table keeps only in-frame clones and is missing some. The sample carries approximately 190,000 clones, roughly nine tenths recorded once. Sequencing input: PBMCs or T cells enriched from blood (not recorded which). The chain has TRBV27 and TRBJ1-5; TRBD1 matches 8 bases. The TCR was taken from a woman between 40 and 50 years old in a cohort exposed to, infected with or recovered from COVID-19 (not recorded which). CDR3 sequence: CASSWNRGAAQHF. CDR3 sequence (DNA): TGTGCCAGCAGTTGGAACAGGGGGGCAGCCCAGCATTTT.